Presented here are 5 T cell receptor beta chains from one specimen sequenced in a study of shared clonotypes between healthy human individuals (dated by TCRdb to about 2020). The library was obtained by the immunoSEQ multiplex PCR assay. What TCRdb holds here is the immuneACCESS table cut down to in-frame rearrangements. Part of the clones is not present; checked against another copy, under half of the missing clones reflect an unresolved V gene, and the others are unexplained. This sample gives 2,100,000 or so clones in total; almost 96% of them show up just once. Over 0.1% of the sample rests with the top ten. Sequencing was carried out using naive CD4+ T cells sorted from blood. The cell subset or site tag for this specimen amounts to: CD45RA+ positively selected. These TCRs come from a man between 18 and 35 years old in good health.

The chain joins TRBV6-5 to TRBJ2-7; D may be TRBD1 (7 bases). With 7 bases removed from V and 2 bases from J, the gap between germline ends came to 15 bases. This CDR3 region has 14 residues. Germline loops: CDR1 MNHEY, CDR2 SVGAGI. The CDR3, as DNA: TGTGCCAGCAACCAGGGGGGTTTTCCCTACGAGCAGTACTTC. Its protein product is CASNQGGFPYEQYF.

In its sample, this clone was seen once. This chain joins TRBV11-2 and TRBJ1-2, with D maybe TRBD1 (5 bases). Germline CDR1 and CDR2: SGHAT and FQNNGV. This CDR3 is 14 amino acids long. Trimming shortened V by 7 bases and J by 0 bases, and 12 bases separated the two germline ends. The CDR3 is CASTHLRANYGYTF. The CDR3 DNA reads TGTGCCAGCACCCACCTCAGGGCTAACTATGGCTACACCTTC.

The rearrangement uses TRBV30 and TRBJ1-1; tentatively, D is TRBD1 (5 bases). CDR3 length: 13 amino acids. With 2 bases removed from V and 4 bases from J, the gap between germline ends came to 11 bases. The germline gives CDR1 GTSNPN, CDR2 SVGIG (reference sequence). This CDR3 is CAWSLGDRTEAFF. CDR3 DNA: TGTGCCTGGAGTCTGGGGGATCGCACTGAAGCTTTCTTT.

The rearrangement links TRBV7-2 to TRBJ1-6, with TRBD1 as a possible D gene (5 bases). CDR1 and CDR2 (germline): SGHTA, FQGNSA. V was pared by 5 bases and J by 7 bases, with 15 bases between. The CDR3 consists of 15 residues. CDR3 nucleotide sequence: TGTGCCAGCAGCCCCGGGACCGCTACCAATTCACCCCTCCACTTT. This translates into CASSPGTATNSPLHF.

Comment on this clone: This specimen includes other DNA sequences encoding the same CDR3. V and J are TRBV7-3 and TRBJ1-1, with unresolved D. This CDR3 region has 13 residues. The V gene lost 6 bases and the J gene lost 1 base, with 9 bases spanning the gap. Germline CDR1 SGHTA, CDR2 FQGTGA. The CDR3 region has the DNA TGTGCCAGCAGTCAGACACCGAACACTGAAGCTTTCTTT. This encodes CASSQTPNTEAFF.